This T cell receptor beta chain was sequenced for a study of blood T cell repertoires in COVID-19. Some clones are missing from TCRdb's copy, which holds only in-frame ones; the method was immunoSEQ multiplex PCR. The repertoire holds some 180,000 clones, with around 81% as singletons. The CDR3 runs to 15 residues. Germline V gene data show CDR1 as MNHEY and CDR2 as SVGAGI. The V end was cut by 8 bases, the J end by 6 bases, with 20 bases between. The chain links TRBV6-5 to TRBJ1-5; D is perhaps TRBD1 (6 bases). The TCR was taken from a woman in her 40s with COVID-19, enrolled during active disease. The source material was peripheral blood. In DNA, the CDR3 is TGTGCCAGCCGGGGCGGTACAGGGAACTTTCAGCCCCAGCATTTT. It codes for CASRGGTGNFQPQHF.